Below, one TCR beta chain is given with its context. The antigen is unknown. This entry comes from a study of T cell responses to AZD1222 COVID-19 vaccine. Study results and limitations: The CD4 TCRs associated with vaccination extended across spike and predominated at 160-218 and 743-854.

Looked up from germline, CDR1 is SGHRS and CDR2 is YFSETQ. The V end was cut by 0 bases, the J end by 2 bases, with 8 bases between. The CDR3 is 14 residues long. This table comes from immunoSEQ multiplex PCR, and its TCRdb copy is limited to in-frame clones, with some not included. Of some 150,000 clones listed, about 93% were seen once; the top ten hold 5%. The sample in question was peripheral blood, obtained on day 0 of AZD1222 vaccination. The rearrangement joins TRBV5-1 to TRBJ2-5; D gene ambiguous. This TCR came from an adult in good health. Here the CDR3 reads CASSLEAVQETQYF. The CDR3 DNA sequence: TGCGCCAGCAGCTTGGAGGCAGTTCAAGAGACCCAGTACTTC.